A selection of T cell receptor beta chains follows, all from one sample in a study of T-cell memory formation after mild COVID-19. TCRdb re-analysed the 5' RACE reads in MiXCR, keeping a single row per CDR3 protein. This table holds approximately 350,000 distinct CDR3 sequences, 25% to 30% found once. Specimen: PBMCs or a T cell subset sorted from them (not recorded which). These receptors all come from an adult woman who had mild COVID-19 (a few samples of this study predate the infection). Cell type and time point are not known. CDR3s include the opening cysteine and the closing phenylalanine or tryptophan. The order of the fields is D gene, V gene, clone size, J gene, CDR3 DNA, CDR3 protein. The D gene is left open where the match is weak. Rows give clone size only sometimes, using once, few, many, or a class for an expanded clone.

D: NA
V: TRBV25-1
size: NA
J: TRBJ1-1
DNA: TGTGCCAGCAGGACCCCTGGGGGAGGGGAAACTGAAGCTTTCTTT
CDR3: CASRTPGGGETEAFF

D: NA
V: TRBV7-8
size: NA
J: TRBJ2-1
DNA: TGTGCCAGCAGCTTCGACCCTGGTGGGAATGAGCAGTTCTTC
CDR3: CASSFDPGGNEQFF

D: TRBD1
V: TRBV6-5
size: NA
J: TRBJ2-6
DNA: TGTGCCAGCCTCGGACAGGGGGAATCGTCTGGGGCCAACGTCCTGACTTTC
CDR3: CASLGQGESSGANVLTF

D: TRBD2
V: TRBV10-2
size: NA
J: TRBJ2-5
DNA: TGCGCCAGCAGTGAGTCGATTTACGGGAGGGAAGAGACCCAGTACTTC
CDR3: CASSESIYGREETQYF

D: NA
V: TRBV9
size: NA
J: TRBJ1-1
DNA: TGTGCCAGCAGCCCCCGCAGTTGGAACACTGAAGCTTTCTTT
CDR3: CASSPRSWNTEAFF

D: NA
V: TRBV11-3
size: few
J: TRBJ2-5
DNA: TGTGCCAGCAGGGGTCCGGAGGAGACCCAGTACTTC
CDR3: CASRGPEETQYF

D: NA
V: TRBV27
size: NA
J: TRBJ1-2
DNA: TGTGCCAGCAGTTTATACGGGGGCGCCGGCCTAAACTATGGCTACACCTTC
CDR3: CASSLYGGAGLNYGYTF

D: NA
V: TRBV5-1
size: few
J: TRBJ2-3
DNA: TGCGCCAGCAGCTTTGGGGCGGCAACACACACAGATACGCAGTATTTT
CDR3: CASSFGAATHTDTQYF

D: TRBD2
V: TRBV7-9
size: NA
J: TRBJ2-1
DNA: TGTGCCAGCAGCCAACCTAGGAATAGCGGGGGCCTAAGCTCCTACAATGAGCAGTTCTTC
CDR3: CASSQPRNSGGLSSYNEQFF

D: TRBD2
V: TRBV7-8
size: NA
J: TRBJ2-3
DNA: TGTGCCAGCAGCCCAAGCGGGGGGGCGGCCACAGATACGCAGTATTTT
CDR3: CASSPSGGAATDTQYF